This entry lists 22 T cell receptor beta chains sequenced from one sample in a study of blood T cell repertoires in COVID-19. Only in-frame clones appear in the TCRdb table, and some are missing; sequencing was by immunoSEQ multiplex PCR. The sample shows approximately 100,000 clones, 70% to 90% of them seen only once. The sample taken for sequencing was peripheral blood. These receptors came from a human donor with COVID-19, enrolled during active disease. The donor label of this sample is uncertain.

This chain uses TRBV3-1 (or the pseudogene TRBV3-2) with TRBJ2-1, with D maybe TRBD1 (5 bases). The V end lost 4 bases, the J end lost 9 bases, and 10 bases lay between the germline ends. The CDR3 runs to 12 residues. The germline gives CDR1 LGHDT, CDR2 YNNKEL (reference sequence). DNA of the CDR3: TGTGCCAGCAGCCCCTCTAGGGGTGAGCAGTTCTTC. Residues: CASSPSRGEQFF.

The chain has TRBV5-1 and TRBJ2-1; D gene unclear. The CDR3 totals 15 residues. Trimming took 1 base from V and 1 from J, leaving 9 bases between them. The germline V gene has CDR1 SGHRS and CDR2 YFSETQ. CDR3 DNA sequence: TGCGCCAGCAGCTTGACGGGTGAGTCCTACAATGAGCAGTTCTTC. This codes for CASSLTGESYNEQFF.

The genes are TRBV10-2 and TRBJ1-6, with TRBD1 matching over 7 bases. Germline V CDR1 and CDR2: WSHSY, SAAADI. V shed 3 bases and J 10 bases; nucleotides not matched to a gene: 15. The CDR3 loop spans 17 amino acids. The DNA of the CDR3 is TGCGCCAGCAGTGAACCCCCGAACGAAGGGGGCCGATCACCCCTCCACTTT. Translating it yields CASSEPPNEGGRSPLHF.

The V gene is TRBV11-3, the J gene TRBJ2-7; TRBD1 matches 9 bases. CDR1 and CDR2 (germline): SGHNT, YENEEA. Trimming removed 1 base from V and 2 bases from J; junction bases left unmatched: 12. The CDR3 loop spans 18 amino acids. DNA of the CDR3: TGTGCCAGCAGCTTAGTCGTGTCTTGGACAGGGGTTACCTACGAGCAGTACTTC. Amino acid sequence: CASSLVVSWTGVTYEQYF.

This rearrangement joins TRBV19 to TRBJ2-7; D possibly corresponds to TRBD2 (6 bases). Trimming shortened V by 4 bases and J by 3 bases, and 13 bases separated the two germline ends. The germline gives CDR1 LNHDA, CDR2 SQIVND (reference sequence). The CDR3 spans 14 residues. The CDR3 reads CASSTSRGNYEQYF. In DNA form, the CDR3 reads TGTGCCAGTAGTACTTCCCGGGGGAACTACGAGCAGTACTTC.

This clone was seen more than once but under ten times. The rearrangement links TRBV3-1 (or the pseudogene TRBV3-2) to TRBJ2-3; 7 bases are a match to TRBD1. This CDR3 is built from 15 residues. The trim removed 6 bases at V and 3 bases at J, leaving 9 bases unmatched. CDR1 and CDR2 (germline): LGHDT, YNNKEL (reference sequence). The chain's CDR3 is CASSYTLQGTDTQYF. The CDR3 DNA reads TGTGCCAGCAGTTACACTTTACAGGGGACAGATACGCAGTATTTT.

The chain couples TRBV10-2 to TRBJ1-1; 10 nucleotides match TRBD1. The ends lost 6 bases at V and 11 bases at J; junction bases unmatched: 12. This CDR3 has 14 residues. CDR1 is WSHSY, CDR2 SAAADI, per germline. The CDR3 sequence is CASRTDSGTGAAFF. The CDR3 coding sequence is TGCGCCAGCAGAACCGATTCAGGGACAGGGGCCGCTTTCTTT.

The rearrangement joins TRBV5-1 to TRBJ1-4; D is ambiguous. The CDR3 has 13 amino acids. Germline lookup yields CDR1 SGHRS and CDR2 YFSETQ. V lost 4 bases to trimming and J lost 0 bases, with 4 bases between them. The CDR3 region is CASSLATNEKLFF. The CDR3 DNA follows: TGCGCCAGCAGCCTTGCAACTAATGAAAAACTGTTTTTT.

The rearrangement joins TRBV25-1 to TRBJ2-3; a weak D match, TRBD1 (5 bases). Trimming pared 2 bases from V and 2 bases from J, leaving 11 bases between. This CDR3 is 15 amino acids long. The germline V gene has CDR1 MGHDK and CDR2 SYGVNS. The CDR3 sequence: CASSEMAGNTDTQYF. CDR3 nucleotide sequence: TGTGCCAGCAGTGAAATGGCAGGGAACACAGATACGCAGTATTTT.

This chain joins TRBV2 and TRBJ1-4; no definite D call. The CDR3 runs 15 residues. Trimming removed 4 bases from V and 12 bases from J, with 21 bases in between. Germline lookup yields CDR1 SNHLY and CDR2 FYNNEI. Here the CDR3 DNA reads TGTGCCAGCAGTGTGGACCTACCCCGGGGTCAAGAACTGTTTTTT. Translating it yields CASSVDLPRGQELFF.

V gene TRBV11-2 combines with J gene TRBJ1-1; 9 nucleotides line up with TRBD1. V lost 6 bases and J lost 3; bases outside the gene matches: 8. CDR3 length equals 15 residues. The germline V gene has CDR1 SGHAT and CDR2 FQNNGV. DNA of the CDR3: TGTGCCAGCAGACCCCGGGACAGGGAAGACACTGAAGCTTTCTTT. This codes for CASRPRDREDTEAFF.

The chain employs TRBV11-2 and TRBJ1-2; D gene ambiguous. Trimming left V 4 bases short and J 8 bases short, with 11 bases between. The CDR3 is made up of 12 amino acids. Germline V gene data show CDR1 as SGHAT and CDR2 as FQNNGV. In DNA, the CDR3 is TGTGCCAGCAGCTACGGCACAGACGGCTACACCTTC. It translates to CASSYGTDGYTF.

This rearrangement joins TRBV21-1 to TRBJ2-7; the listed D gene, TRBD1, was not tested against the DNA. TRBV21-1 is assigned pseudogene status. The CDR3 extends over 17 amino acids. CDR3 DNA: TGTGCCAGCAGCACCAAGTTTACAGGGGGAACTTCGCGCGAGCAGTACTTC. Translated: CASSTKFTGGTSREQYF.

The V and J genes are TRBV2 and TRBJ2-3, with D perhaps matching TRBD2 (5 bases). CDR1 is SNHLY, CDR2 FYNNEI, per germline. The V end lost 0 bases, the J end lost 3 bases, and 10 bases lay between the germline ends. This CDR3 has 15 amino acids. The CDR3, as DNA: TGTGCCAGCAGTGAAGCGCTTGGAGGAACAGATACGCAGTATTTT. Protein sequence: CASSEALGGTDTQYF.

This clone showed up just once. V and J are TRBV25-1 and TRBJ1-2; no reliable D call. Trimming cost V 4 bases and J 7 bases, with 7 bases left between them. In germline, CDR1 is MGHDK, CDR2 SYGVNS. The CDR3 totals 11 residues. The CDR3 DNA is TGTGCCAGCAGTGCCGGGGTTGGCTACACCTTC. It yields the protein CASSAGVGYTF.

V usage is TRBV5-5 and J usage is TRBJ1-4; D is perhaps TRBD1 (6 bases). This CDR3 is built from 14 residues. Germline CDR1 SGHKS, CDR2 YYEKEE (reference sequence). V lost 7 bases, J lost 5 bases, and 15 bases lay in between. The CDR3 reads CASVSGQLNEKLFF. Written as DNA, the CDR3 is TGTGCCAGCGTCTCTGGACAGCTCAATGAAAAACTGTTTTTT.

This rearrangement joins TRBV27 to TRBJ2-7, with 9 positions matching TRBD2. The CDR3 is 15 residues long. J gave up 8 bases and V 6 bases, and 14 bases lay outside the gene matches. Germline V CDR1 and CDR2: MNHEY, SMNVEV (reference sequence). The DNA for the CDR3 is TGTGCCAGCAGCCGCCCCCCGGGACTAGCCTTCCAGCAGTACTTC. Its translation: CASSRPPGLAFQQYF.

This clone was observed once. This chain uses TRBV6-2 or TRBV6-3 with TRBJ1-2; TRBD1 matches 8 bases. Trimming at V came to 5 bases and at J to 5 bases, leaving 16 bases not matched to a gene. The CDR3 runs 17 residues. Germline V CDR1 and CDR2: MNHEY, SVGEGT. The CDR3 coding sequence is TGTGCCAGCAGTGACGACCCGGACAGGGTGCCTCGGTATGGCTACACCTTC. This sequence encodes CASSDDPDRVPRYGYTF.

This clone has just one count. This chain joins TRBV28 and TRBJ2-7; D gene ambiguous. This CDR3 is 12 amino acids long. Germline CDR1 is MDHEN and CDR2 is SYDVKM. Trimming stripped 3 bases from V and 2 bases from J, with 5 bases between. In DNA form, the CDR3 reads TGTGCCAGCAGTTTCCGTCCCTACGAGCAGTACTTC. Protein: CASSFRPYEQYF.

The chain uses TRBV28 and TRBJ2-5; possibly TRBD2 for D (6 bases). Trimming took 6 bases from V and 6 from J, leaving 17 bases between them. CDR3 length: 14 amino acids. Looked up from germline, CDR1 is MDHEN and CDR2 is SYDVKM. CDR3 DNA: TGTGCCAGCAGGCAGGCGGGGTTGGAGAAGACCCAGTACTTC. Amino acids: CASRQAGLEKTQYF.

The V gene is TRBV4-2, the J gene TRBJ1-2; a possible D gene is TRBD1 (5 bases). Germline-derived CDR1 and CDR2 are LGHNA and YNFKEQ. The CDR3 extends over 13 amino acids. The V and J ends lost 6 bases and 2 bases respectively, with 10 bases between them. This CDR3 is CASRGSGNYGYTF. DNA of the CDR3: TGTGCCAGCAGAGGGTCAGGGAACTATGGCTACACCTTC.

The V call is TRBV2, the J call TRBJ2-7; D unclear. The V gene's germline CDR1 is SNHLY and CDR2 FYNNEI. V dropped 3 bases and J dropped 3 bases, with 6 bases sitting between them. The CDR3 has 12 amino acids. The CDR3 is CASSDQIYEQYF. In nucleotides, the CDR3 is TGTGCCAGCAGTGATCAGATCTACGAGCAGTACTTC.